This T cell receptor beta chain was sequenced for a study of cytomegalovirus exposure and HLA in healthy donors. Primers for the PCR totalled 60 Vbeta and 13 Jbeta. Using immunoSEQ multiplex PCR, the repertoire was profiled, and TCRdb retains in-frame clones only, with some absent. The sample shows under 95,000 clones, less than 10% of them seen only once. The sequenced sample was PBMCs. The source of this sequence is a man in his forties or fifties in good health and CMV-seronegative.

This CDR3 reads CASSMMVATDTQYF. The CDR3 coding sequence is TGTGCCAGTAGTATGATGGTAGCGACAGATACGCAGTATTTT. The rearrangement links TRBV19 to TRBJ2-3; the D gene is possibly TRBD2 (5 bases). From germline, CDR1 is LNHDA and CDR2 SQIVND (reference sequence). The V end was cut by 3 bases, the J end by 3 bases, with 10 bases between. The CDR3 has 14 residues.